Below, 31 T cell receptor beta chains from the same sample are listed, as sequenced in a study of blood T cell repertoires in COVID-19. This table comes from immunoSEQ multiplex PCR, and its TCRdb copy is limited to in-frame clones, with some not included. The sample yields nearly 45,000 clones, about nine tenths seen once. The sample was peripheral blood. These receptors were collected from an elderly woman in a cohort sampled during active or convalescent COVID-19.

This chain links TRBV3-1 (or the pseudogene TRBV3-2) with TRBJ1-2, with D hard to call. CDR1 and CDR2 (germline): LGHDT, YNNKEL (reference sequence). Between the trimmed V and J ends, which lost 1 base and 5 bases, there was a span of 11 bases. This CDR3 region has 14 residues. The CDR3 DNA reads as TGTGCCAGCAGCCAAGTCAGATCCCTGTATGGCTACACCTTC. Translated, it gives CASSQVRSLYGYTF.

The chain couples TRBV10-3 to TRBJ2-3; 11 bases fit TRBD2. The V gene end was trimmed by 11 bases and the J gene end by 7 bases; junction bases not matched to a gene: 11. The length of the CDR3 is 14 residues. Per germline, CDR1 ENHRY and CDR2 SYGVKD. The CDR3 region has the DNA TGTGCCGCAGGTCCTAGCGGGGGGACACATACGCAGTATTTT. This codes for CAAGPSGGTHTQYF.

The V and J genes are TRBV5-4 and TRBJ1-2, with 9 bases matching TRBD1. The CDR3 runs 14 residues. The junction had 8 bases not matched to a gene; V was cut back by 4 bases and J by 7 bases. In germline, CDR1 is SGHNT, CDR2 YYREEE (reference sequence). This CDR3 is CASSNLTGGGGYTF. In DNA form, the CDR3 reads TGTGCCAGCAGCAACCTTACAGGGGGCGGTGGCTACACCTTC.

V gene TRBV5-6 combines with J gene TRBJ1-4; D call uncertain. The V end was cut by 3 bases, the J end by 5 bases, with 14 bases between. Germline assignment: CDR1 SGHDT and CDR2 YYEEEE. This CDR3 comprises 15 residues. The CDR3 nucleotides read TGTGCCAGCAGCTCCTGGGCCGAAGGAAATGAAAAACTGTTTTTT. This codes for CASSSWAEGNEKLFF.

The CDR3 sequence: CASSANRDSPLHF. CDR3 nucleotides: TGTGCCAGCAGTGCAAACAGGGATTCACCCCTCCACTTT. This chain links TRBV28 with TRBJ1-6; a possible D gene is TRBD1 (6 bases). Germline values: CDR1 MDHEN, CDR2 SYDVKM. Trimming took off 5 bases at V and 8 bases at J, with 10 bases between the two ends. This CDR3 spans 13 amino acids.

The rearrangement uses TRBV10-3 and TRBJ1-4; the D is unclear. The V end lost 3 bases, the J end lost 8 bases, and 16 bases lay between the germline ends. The CDR3 has 15 amino acids. The germline V gene has CDR1 ENHRY and CDR2 SYGVKD. The CDR3 is CAISDSRGPGEKLFF. The CDR3 DNA follows: TGTGCCATCAGTGACTCTCGAGGGCCCGGGGAAAAACTGTTTTTT.

The chain carries TRBV6-2 or TRBV6-3 and TRBJ1-2, with D possibly being TRBD1 (6 bases). The CDR3 is 13 amino acids. V was clipped by 6 bases and J by 6 bases, with 14 bases between them. Germline CDR1 and CDR2: MNHEY and SVGEGT. The CDR3 DNA is TGTGCCAGCAGCCGGGACACAGGCCATGGCTACACCTTC. Translated: CASSRDTGHGYTF.

The chain recombines TRBV7-2 with TRBJ1-4; D gene ambiguous. Trimming removed 3 bases from V and 5 bases from J, with 13 bases in between. This CDR3 comprises 15 residues. Germline CDR1 reads SGHTA; CDR2 reads FQGNSA. DNA of the CDR3: TGTGCCAGCAGCTTCGGACCCGAGGGAAATGAAAAACTGTTTTTT. Amino acids: CASSFGPEGNEKLFF.

The chain couples TRBV21-1 to TRBJ1-1; TRBD1 reflects the table's D call only, with no check against the DNA. TRBV21-1 is a pseudogene. The CDR3 sequence is 17 residues long. CDR3 nucleotide sequence: TGTGCCAGTCGACAAACATCGTTGGGGACAGGGGGCACTGAAGCTTTCTTT. Translation: CASRQTSLGTGGTEAFF.

Only a few counts were recorded for this clone. V usage is TRBV4-1 and J usage is TRBJ2-4; TRBD2 matches at 8 bases. The CDR3 is made up of 15 amino acids. The germline V gene encodes CDR1 MGHRA and CDR2 YSYEKL. V lost 1 base to trimming and J lost 8 bases; unmatched junction nucleotides: 7. The CDR3 DNA follows: TGCGCCAGCAGCCAAGTTACGGGGGGGCCATACATTCAGTACTTC. It encodes CASSQVTGGPYIQYF.

The V and J genes are TRBV10-3 and TRBJ1-2; tentatively, D is TRBD1 (6 bases). The CDR3 contains 20 residues. CDR1 ENHRY and CDR2 SYGVKD come from the germline V gene. V was pared by 6 bases and J by 5 bases, with 34 bases between. The CDR3 region has the DNA TGTGCCATCAGCCCGGCAACGAGCGGGACAAAGGGTGCGATACCATATGGCTACACCTTC. As protein: CAISPATSGTKGAIPYGYTF.

This clone came up once. The chain employs TRBV5-1 and TRBJ1-1, with a tentative D call TRBD1 (5 bases). CDR1 is SGHRS, CDR2 YFSETQ, per germline. V lost 4 bases and J 1 base, leaving 17 bases between the germline ends. The CDR3 extends over 16 amino acids. CDR3 DNA: TGCGCCAGCAGCCTAAACGGACACTTACCGAACACTGAAGCTTTCTTT. The encoded protein is CASSLNGHLPNTEAFF.

The chain links TRBV9 to TRBJ2-5; 7 bases are a match to TRBD1. Trimming took 3 bases from V and 2 from J; bases not matched to a gene: 10. The germline V gene has CDR1 SGDLS and CDR2 YYNGEE. This CDR3 has 16 amino acids. The chain's CDR3 is CASSAGEGAGQETQYF. The DNA of the CDR3 is TGTGCCAGCAGCGCCGGAGAGGGGGCCGGACAAGAGACCCAGTACTTC. The full variable domain, completed using reference TRBV9 and TRBJ2-5, is DSGVTQTPKHLITATGQRVTLRCSPRSGDLSVYWYQQSLDQGLQFLIQYYNGEERAKGNILERFSAQQFPDLHSELNLSSLELGDSALYFCASSAGEGAGQETQYFGPGTRLLVL.

This sequence joins TRBV15 and TRBJ1-1; D unresolved. V lost 1 base to trimming and J lost 1 base, with 7 bases between them. Looked up from germline, CDR1 is LNHNV and CDR2 is YYDKDF (reference sequence). This CDR3 contains 14 residues. The CDR3 bases are TGTGCCACCAGCAGAGTTGGTAGGAACACTGAAGCTTTCTTT. Protein sequence: CATSRVGRNTEAFF.

The rearrangement links TRBV10-3 to TRBJ1-5, with 7 bases that match TRBD1. This CDR3 contains 13 residues. Losses at the gene ends were 6 bases for V and 6 bases for J; bases not matched to a gene: 5. Germline V gene lookup returns CDR1 ENHRY and CDR2 SYGVKD. CDR3 nucleotides: TGTGCCATCAGGAAGGGGGCGGGTCAGCCCCAGCATTTT. Translated: CAIRKGAGQPQHF.

The chain uses TRBV7-3 and TRBJ1-6; 7 nucleotides align to TRBD1. The CDR3 runs to 14 residues. Trimming took 4 bases from V and 6 from J; bases not matched to a gene: 3. CDR1 is SGHTA and CDR2 is FQGTGA in the germline V gene. The CDR3 bases are TGTGCCAGCAGCTCGACAGGGTTTAATTCACCCCTCCACTTT. This translates into CASSSTGFNSPLHF.

The rearrangement links TRBV5-1 to TRBJ2-7; D not resolved. CDR1 and CDR2 from the germline V gene are SGHRS and YFSETQ. This CDR3 contains 13 residues. V dropped 0 bases and J dropped 3 bases, with 7 bases sitting between them. In nucleotides, the CDR3 is TGCGCCAGCAGCTTGGAATTGAGCTACGAGCAGTACTTC. This translates into CASSLELSYEQYF.

The chain is built from TRBV12-5 and TRBJ2-7, with 9 bases matching TRBD1. The ends lost 1 base at V and 11 bases at J; junction bases unmatched: 6. Germline loops: CDR1 LGHNT, CDR2 FRNRAP. The CDR3 is 13 residues long. Here the CDR3 DNA reads TGTGCTAGTGGTTTGGACCCTTGGACAGGGGAGTACTTC. Its protein is CASGLDPWTGEYF.

The V gene is TRBV7-6, the J gene TRBJ1-4; no clear D gene. Trimming shortened V by 3 bases and J by 4 bases, and 6 bases separated the two germline ends. Germline V gene data show CDR1 as SGHVS and CDR2 as FNYEAQ. The CDR3 has 13 amino acids. Here the CDR3 reads CASSFNYNEKLFF. In DNA, the CDR3 is TGTGCCAGCAGCTTTAACTATAATGAAAAACTGTTTTTT. The full variable domain, completed using reference TRBV7-6 and TRBJ1-4, is GAGVSQSPRYKVTKRGQDVALRCDPISGHVSLYWYRQALGQGPEFLTYFNYEAQQDKSGLPNDRFSAERPEGSISTLTIQRTEQRDSAMYRCASSFNYNEKLFFGSGTQLSVL.

This clone was recorded once. V is TRBV11-3 and J is TRBJ2-2, with D hard to call. CDR1 and CDR2 (germline): SGHNT, YENEEA. The ends were cut back, 5 bases at V and 4 bases at J, with 11 bases in the middle. CDR3 length: 14 amino acids. CDR3 nucleotides: TGTGCCAGCAGCCTACACCGAGGCACCGGGGAGCTGTTTTTT. Its translation is CASSLHRGTGELFF.

V is TRBV4-1 and J is TRBJ2-7, with 8 bases aligning to TRBD1. CDR3 length: 15 amino acids. CDR1 MGHRA and CDR2 YSYEKL come from the germline V gene. The junction had 6 bases not matched to a gene; V was cut back by 0 bases and J by 5 bases. The CDR3 DNA sequence: TGCGCCAGCAGCCAAGAGTGGGGGACAGGACACGAGCAGTACTTC. It yields the protein CASSQEWGTGHEQYF.

In this sample, this clone turned up once. This chain connects TRBV4-3 to TRBJ2-2; 12 bases map to TRBD2. The CDR3 covers 17 residues. Trimming removed 3 bases from V and 4 bases from J; junction bases left unmatched: 6. Germline V gene data show CDR1 as LGHNA and CDR2 as YSLEER. The CDR3 DNA reads as TGCGCCAGCAGCCACCGACTAGCGGGAGAGCTCACCGGGGAGCTGTTTTTT. This codes for CASSHRLAGELTGELFF.

This clone was observed a few times. The CDR3 spells CASSAATGGADYEQYF. CDR3 sequence (DNA): TGTGCCAGCAGCGCAGCGACAGGGGGCGCCGACTACGAGCAGTACTTC. The chain recombines TRBV5-6 with TRBJ2-7; 10 bases line up with TRBD1. The CDR3 loop spans 16 amino acids. The V gene's germline CDR1 is SGHDT and CDR2 YYEEEE. The trim removed 4 bases at V and 3 bases at J, leaving 10 bases unmatched.

This clone was observed a few times. This rearrangement joins TRBV5-4 to TRBJ2-5; TRBD2 matches 10 bases. This CDR3 spans 14 amino acids. J was trimmed by 5 bases and V by 4 bases; bases with no gene match: 5. Germline CDR1 SGHNT, CDR2 YYREEE (reference sequence). The CDR3 loop is CASSPLLAGETQYF. DNA for the CDR3: TGTGCCAGCAGCCCCCTACTAGCGGGGGAGACCCAGTACTTC. Full variable domain (outside the CDR3, taken from reference TRBV5-4 and TRBJ2-5): ETGVTQSPTHLIKTRGQQVTLRCSSQSGHNTVSWYQQALGQGPQFIFQYYREEENGRGNFPPRFSGLQFPNYSSELNVNALELDDSALYLCASSPLLAGETQYFGPGTRLLVL.

This chain uses TRBV5-1 with TRBJ2-1; 8 positions agree with TRBD2. After removal of 6 bases from V and 0 bases from J, the junction contained 5 bases not matched to a gene. CDR1 and CDR2 from the germline V gene are SGHRS and YFSETQ. The CDR3 totals 15 residues. CDR3 DNA: TGCGCCAGCACCGCGAGCGGGAGCTCCTACAATGAGCAGTTCTTC. Its translation: CASTASGSSYNEQFF.

The chain links TRBV19 to TRBJ1-1, with a possible D match to TRBD1 (6 bases). CDR3 size: 14 residues. Per the germline V gene, CDR1 is LNHDA and CDR2 is SQIVND (reference sequence). Between the trimmed V and J ends, which lost 7 bases and 1 base, there was a span of 13 bases. This chain's CDR3 is CASKWGPGNTEAFF. DNA for the CDR3: TGTGCCAGTAAGTGGGGGCCGGGGAACACTGAAGCTTTCTTT. The full variable domain, completed using reference TRBV19 and TRBJ1-1, is DGGITQSPKYLFRKEGQNVTLSCEQNLNHDAMYWYRQDPGQGLRLIYYSQIVNDFQKGDIAEGYSVSREKKESFPLTVTSAQKNPTAFYLCASKWGPGNTEAFFGQGTRLTVV.

The chain links TRBV11-3 to TRBJ2-1, with unresolved D. The CDR3 has 17 residues. V was cut by 2 bases and J by 1 base, with 15 bases left in between. Germline V gene sequence: CDR1 SGHNT, CDR2 YENEEA. CDR3 DNA sequence: TGTGCCAGCAGCTTAACGGCCCTGGGCCCATCCTACAATGAGCAGTTCTTC. Translated, it gives CASSLTALGPSYNEQFF.

This chain connects TRBV9 to TRBJ2-3, with a weak D call TRBD2 (5 bases). There are 16 residues in the CDR3. V was trimmed by 4 bases and J by 6 bases, leaving 21 bases between them. The germline CDR1 and CDR2 sequences are SGDLS and YYNGEE. CDR3 DNA: TGTGCCAGCAGCACCACTAGAACCCACCAGGCGGATACGCAGTATTTT. It specifies CASSTTRTHQADTQYF.

The chain uses TRBV2 and TRBJ2-7; no firm D call. Trimming left V 5 bases short and J 5 bases short, with 7 bases between. Germline CDR1 reads SNHLY; CDR2 reads FYNNEI. The CDR3 spans 11 residues. CDR3 loop: CASSPRDEQYF. In nucleotides, the CDR3 is TGTGCCAGCAGTCCCCGGGACGAGCAGTACTTC.

Here the CDR3 DNA reads TGTGCCAGCAGTCGATCTTTGACAGCCAACTATGGCTACACCTTC. Amino acids: CASSRSLTANYGYTF. The chain carries TRBV5-5 and TRBJ1-2; TRBD1 is a possible D gene (5 bases). CDR3 length equals 15 residues. Germline V gene sequence: CDR1 SGHKS, CDR2 YYEKEE (reference sequence). The V end was cut by 5 bases, the J end by 2 bases, with 16 bases between. Variable domain in full (rest from reference TRBV5-5 and TRBJ1-2): DAGVTQSPTHLIKTRGQQVTLRCSPISGHKSVSWYQQVLGQGPQFIFQYYEKEERGRGNFPDRFSARQFPNYSSELNVNALLLGDSALYLCASSRSLTANYGYTFGSGTRLTVV.

This chain links TRBV11-2 with TRBJ1-1; 9 nucleotides line up with TRBD1. CDR1 is SGHAT, CDR2 FQNNGV, per germline. The ends lost 2 bases at V and 4 bases at J; junction bases unmatched: 5. The CDR3 is 15 residues long. The CDR3: CASSLTGTGSTEAFF. The DNA for the CDR3 is TGTGCCAGCAGCTTAACTGGGACAGGGTCCACTGAAGCTTTCTTT.